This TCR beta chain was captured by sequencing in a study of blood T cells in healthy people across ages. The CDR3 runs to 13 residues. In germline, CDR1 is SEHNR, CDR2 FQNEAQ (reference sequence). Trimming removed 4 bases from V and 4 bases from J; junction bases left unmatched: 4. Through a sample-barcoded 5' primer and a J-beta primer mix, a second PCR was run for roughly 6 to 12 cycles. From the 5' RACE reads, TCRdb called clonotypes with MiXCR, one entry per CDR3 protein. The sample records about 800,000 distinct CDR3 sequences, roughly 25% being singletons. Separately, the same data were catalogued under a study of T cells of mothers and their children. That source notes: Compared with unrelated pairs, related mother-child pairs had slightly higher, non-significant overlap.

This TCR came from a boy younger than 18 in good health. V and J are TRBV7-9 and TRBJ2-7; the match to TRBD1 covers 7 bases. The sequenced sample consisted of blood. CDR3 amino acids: CASSSWDSYEQYF. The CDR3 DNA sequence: TGTGCCAGCAGCTCCTGGGACAGTTACGAGCAGTACTTC.